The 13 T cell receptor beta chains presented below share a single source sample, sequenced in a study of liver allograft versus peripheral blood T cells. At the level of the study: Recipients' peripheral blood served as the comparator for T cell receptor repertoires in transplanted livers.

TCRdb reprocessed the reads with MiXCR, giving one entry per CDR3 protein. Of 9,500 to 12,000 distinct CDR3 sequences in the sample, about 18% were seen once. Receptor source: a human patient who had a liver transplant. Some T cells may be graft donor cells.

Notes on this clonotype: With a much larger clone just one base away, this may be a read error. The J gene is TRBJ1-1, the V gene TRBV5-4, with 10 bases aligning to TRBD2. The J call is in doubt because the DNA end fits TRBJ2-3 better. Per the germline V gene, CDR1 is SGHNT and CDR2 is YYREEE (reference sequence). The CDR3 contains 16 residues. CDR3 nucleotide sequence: TGTGCCATCAGCTTGGACAGCGGGAGGGCCATGGTTACGCAGTATTTT. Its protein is CAISLDSGRAMVTQYF.

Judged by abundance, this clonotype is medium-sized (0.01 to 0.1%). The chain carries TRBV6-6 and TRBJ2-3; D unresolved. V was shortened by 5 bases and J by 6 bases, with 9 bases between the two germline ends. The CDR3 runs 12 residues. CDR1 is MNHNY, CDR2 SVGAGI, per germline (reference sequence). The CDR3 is CASSPATDTQYF. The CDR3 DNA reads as TGTGCCAGCAGTCCCGCAACGGATACGCAGTATTTT.

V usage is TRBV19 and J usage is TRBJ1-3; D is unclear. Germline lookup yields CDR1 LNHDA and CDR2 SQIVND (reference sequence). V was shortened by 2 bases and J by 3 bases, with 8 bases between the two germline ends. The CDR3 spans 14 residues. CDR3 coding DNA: TGTGCCAGTAGTATAACCGGGATTGGAAACACCATATATTTT. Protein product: CASSITGIGNTIYF.

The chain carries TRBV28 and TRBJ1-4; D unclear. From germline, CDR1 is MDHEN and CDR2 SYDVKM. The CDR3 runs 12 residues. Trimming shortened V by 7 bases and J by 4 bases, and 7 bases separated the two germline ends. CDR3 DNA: TGTGCCAGCACCGTTAGTAATGAAAAACTGTTTTTT. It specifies CASTVSNEKLFF. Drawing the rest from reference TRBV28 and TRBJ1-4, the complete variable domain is DVKVTQSSRYLVKRTGEKVFLECVQDMDHENMFWYRQDPGLGLRLIYFSYDVKMKEKGDIPEGYSVSREKKERFSLILESASTNQTSMYLCASTVSNEKLFFGSGTQLSVL.

The CDR3 loop reads CASSPHRTYEQYF. CDR3 DNA sequence: TGTGCCAGCAGTCCACATCGAACCTACGAGCAGTACTTC. The chain links TRBV12-3 or TRBV12-4 to TRBJ2-7; no clear D. This CDR3 comprises 13 residues. The V end was cut by 5 bases, the J end by 2 bases, with 10 bases between.

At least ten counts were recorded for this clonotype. Here the CDR3 DNA reads TGTGCCAGCAGTCCGGACAAGGTGCAGTACTTC. This translates into CASSPDKVQYF. The chain joins TRBV28 to TRBJ2-7; tentative D call: TRBD1 (5 bases). V gave up 5 bases and J gave up 9 bases, with 11 bases separating them. The CDR3 contains 11 residues. Germline loops: CDR1 MDHEN, CDR2 SYDVKM.

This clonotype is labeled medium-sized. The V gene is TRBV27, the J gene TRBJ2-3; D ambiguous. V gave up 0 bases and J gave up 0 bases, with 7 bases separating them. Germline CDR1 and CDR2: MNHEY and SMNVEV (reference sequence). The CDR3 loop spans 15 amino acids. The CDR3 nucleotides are TGTGCCAGCAGTTTATCTTGGATTAGCACAGATACGCAGTATTTT. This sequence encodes CASSLSWISTDTQYF.

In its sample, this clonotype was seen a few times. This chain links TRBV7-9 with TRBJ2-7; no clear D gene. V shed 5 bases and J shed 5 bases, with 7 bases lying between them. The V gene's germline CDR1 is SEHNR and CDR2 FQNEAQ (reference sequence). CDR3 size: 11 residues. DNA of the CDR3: TGTGCCAGCAGCCTAGGGAACGAGCAGTACTTC. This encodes CASSLGNEQYF.

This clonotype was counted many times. CDR3 nucleotides: TGTGCCAGCAGCTCAATCTATACAGGGACCCTGAACACTGAAGCTTTCTTT. Protein: CASSSIYTGTLNTEAFF. The chain is built from TRBV5-6 and TRBJ1-1, with TRBD1 as a possible D gene (6 bases). The CDR3 has 17 amino acids. Trimming took 3 bases from V and 0 from J, leaving 18 bases between them. Germline V gives CDR1 SGHDT, CDR2 YYEEEE.

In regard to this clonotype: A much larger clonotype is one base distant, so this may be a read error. The CDR3 sequence is CASSLEGTSDNEQYF. The CDR3 nucleotides are TGTGCCAGCAGCTTGGAGGGGACTAGCGACAATGAGCAGTACTTC. The rearrangement links TRBV5-4 to TRBJ2-7; the match to TRBD2 covers 10 bases. V lost 0 bases to trimming and J lost 7 bases; unmatched junction nucleotides: 7. This CDR3 has 15 residues. Germline CDR1 SGHNT, CDR2 YYREEE (reference sequence). The variable domain in full, completed from reference TRBV5-4 and TRBJ2-7, reads ETGVTQSPTHLIKTRGQQVTLRCSSQSGHNTVSWYQQALGQGPQFIFQYYREEENGRGNFPPRFSGLQFPNYSSELNVNALELDDSALYLCASSLEGTSDNEQYFGPGTRLTVT.

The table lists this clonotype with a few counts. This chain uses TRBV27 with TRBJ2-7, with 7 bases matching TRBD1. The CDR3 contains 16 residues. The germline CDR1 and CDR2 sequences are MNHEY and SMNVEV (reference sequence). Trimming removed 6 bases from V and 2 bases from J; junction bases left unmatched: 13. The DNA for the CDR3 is TGTGCCAGCAGAATATCACCCCGGACAGGAACCTACGAGCAGTACTTC. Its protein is CASRISPRTGTYEQYF.

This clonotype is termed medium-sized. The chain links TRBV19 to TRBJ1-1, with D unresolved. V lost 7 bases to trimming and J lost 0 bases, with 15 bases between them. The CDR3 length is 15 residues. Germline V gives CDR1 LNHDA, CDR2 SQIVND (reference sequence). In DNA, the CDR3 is TGTGCCAGTACCCCGGGCGGTCCACTGAACACTGAAGCTTTCTTT. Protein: CASTPGGPLNTEAFF.

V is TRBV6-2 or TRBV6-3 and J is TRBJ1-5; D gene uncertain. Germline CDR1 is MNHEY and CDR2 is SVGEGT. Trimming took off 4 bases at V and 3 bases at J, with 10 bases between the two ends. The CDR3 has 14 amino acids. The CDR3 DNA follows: TGTGCCAGCAGTTGGGAACAAGTCAATCAGCCCCAGCATTTT. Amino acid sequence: CASSWEQVNQPQHF.